This T cell receptor (beta chain) was identified in a study of blood T cell repertoires in COVID-19. About the research overall: Specimens from acute and convalescent COVID-19 originated in the United States, Italy and Spain.

The CDR3 loop spans 15 amino acids. CDR1 SGHTA and CDR2 FQGNSA come from the germline V gene. The junction had 4 bases not matched to a gene; V was cut back by 4 bases and J by 3 bases. Libraries were prepared by immunoSEQ multiplex PCR; TCRdb keeps only in-frame clonotypes and omits some of them. Of roughly 76,000 clones in the sample, around 87% are singletons; the top ten hold roughly 30%. The gene calls are TRBV7-2 and TRBJ2-1; 9 nucleotides line up with TRBD2. Sequencing was carried out using peripheral blood. The TCR originated in a woman older than 75 with active or convalescent COVID-19. CDR3 region: CASSSGTSIYNEQFF. In DNA form, the CDR3 reads TGTGCCAGCAGCTCGGGGACTAGCATCTACAATGAGCAGTTCTTC.